The 27 T cell receptor beta chains given below trace back to one sample, sequenced in a study of cytomegalovirus exposure and HLA in healthy donors. The PCR ran on 60 Vbeta and 13 Jbeta primers. Produced via immunoSEQ multiplex PCR; TCRdb's table is partial and in-frame only. This sample has 200,000 to 250,000 clones, with 80% to 85% found just once. The sequenced sample consisted of PBMCs. All receptors derive from a woman aged 55-69 years in good health and CMV-seropositive.

The V call is TRBV18, the J call TRBJ1-2, with unresolved D. The CDR3 spans 13 residues. V gave up 6 bases and J gave up 8 bases, with 16 bases separating them. Germline loops: CDR1 KGHSH, CDR2 LQKENI. CDR3 DNA sequence: TGTGCCAGCTCTCCGGGGAACGCTGAAGGCTACACCTTC. It encodes CASSPGNAEGYTF.

CDR3 protein: CASSLGAGTATYEQYF. CDR3 nucleotide sequence: TGCGCCAGCAGCTTGGGTGCCGGGACTGCCACCTACGAGCAGTACTTC. The V gene is TRBV5-1, the J gene TRBJ2-7, with D maybe TRBD2 (6 bases). Germline assignment: CDR1 SGHRS and CDR2 YFSETQ. CDR3 length: 16 amino acids. The V end was cut by 0 bases, the J end by 2 bases, with 15 bases between. Drawing the rest from reference TRBV5-1 and TRBJ2-7, the complete variable domain is KAGVTQTPRYLIKTRGQQVTLSCSPISGHRSVSWYQQTPGQGLQFLFEYFSETQRNKGNFPGRFSGRQFSNSRSEMNVSTLELGDSALYLCASSLGAGTATYEQYFGPGTRLTVT.

This clone is a singleton in its sample. J is TRBJ2-1 and V is TRBV29-1; 9 bases are shared with TRBD1. Germline CDR1 reads SQVTM; CDR2 reads ANQGSEA. The trim removed 8 bases at V and 1 base at J, leaving 3 bases unmatched. The CDR3 has 13 amino acids. The CDR3 region is CSPGTGSYNEQFF. The CDR3 DNA follows: TGCAGCCCTGGGACAGGGTCCTACAATGAGCAGTTCTTC.

The chain recombines TRBV4-1 with TRBJ2-7, with D possibly TRBD2 on 6 matching bases. V dropped 0 bases and J dropped 3 bases, with 15 bases sitting between them. Germline V gene sequence: CDR1 MGHRA, CDR2 YSYEKL. The CDR3 spans 16 residues. Here the CDR3 DNA reads TGCGCCAGCAGCCAAGATCGGGCGGGACCACTCTACGAGCAGTACTTC. Translated, it gives CASSQDRAGPLYEQYF.

J is TRBJ2-3 and V is TRBV12-5, with 8 bases aligning to TRBD2. The germline V gene encodes CDR1 LGHNT and CDR2 FRNRAP. This CDR3 contains 14 residues. The V and J ends lost 5 bases and 4 bases, in that order; junction bases with no gene match: 5. The CDR3 loop is CASGPGGSPDTQYF. CDR3 nucleotide sequence: TGTGCTAGTGGTCCGGGGGGGAGCCCAGATACGCAGTATTTT. The full variable domain, in which reference TRBV12-5 and TRBJ2-3 provide the parts outside the CDR3, is DARVTQTPRHKVTEMGQEVTMRCQPILGHNTVFWYRQTMMQGLELLAYFRNRAPLDDSGMPKDRFSAEMPDATLATLKIQPSEPRDSAVYFCASGPGGSPDTQYFGPGTRLTVL.

The rearrangement uses TRBV29-1 and TRBJ2-6; D remains ambiguous. Germline V lookup: CDR1 SQVTM, CDR2 ANQGSEA. The V end lost 7 bases, the J end lost 4 bases, and 8 bases lay between the germline ends. The CDR3 runs to 12 residues. CDR3 region: CSAAEGANVLTF. DNA of the CDR3: TGCAGCGCCGCGGAGGGGGCCAACGTCCTGACTTTC.

The J gene is TRBJ2-1, the V gene TRBV19; D ambiguous. The CDR3 extends over 16 amino acids. The germline gives CDR1 LNHDA, CDR2 SQIVND (reference sequence). Trimming left V 5 bases short and J 3 bases short, with 17 bases between. This CDR3 is CASSPRETLIYNEQFF. The DNA for the CDR3 is TGTGCCAGTAGTCCCCGAGAAACCCTAATCTACAATGAGCAGTTCTTC. The full variable domain, rest sourced from reference TRBV19 and TRBJ2-1, is DGGITQSPKYLFRKEGQNVTLSCEQNLNHDAMYWYRQDPGQGLRLIYYSQIVNDFQKGDIAEGYSVSREKKESFPLTVTSAQKNPTAFYLCASSPRETLIYNEQFFGPGTRLTVL.

The J gene is TRBJ2-2, the V gene TRBV7-2, with 14 bases lining up with TRBD2. Germline CDR1 and CDR2: SGHTA and FQGNSA. V dropped 2 bases and J dropped 13; count of bases not matched to a gene: 12. The CDR3 has 17 residues. This CDR3 reads CASSLSSLGLAGVGLFF. The CDR3, as DNA: TGTGCCAGCAGCTTAAGTTCCCTGGGACTAGCGGGAGTAGGGCTGTTTTTT.

V and J are TRBV6-1 and TRBJ2-1, with 7 bases matching TRBD1. Germline assignment: CDR1 MNHNS and CDR2 SASEGT. The CDR3 extends over 13 amino acids. The V gene end was trimmed by 7 bases and the J gene end by 5 bases; junction bases not matched to a gene: 5. CDR3 sequence (DNA): TGTGCCAGCACCACGGGACAGCACAATGAGCAGTTCTTC. Translation: CASTTGQHNEQFF.

The genes are TRBV7-9 and TRBJ2-7; TRBD2 is a possible D gene (7 bases). The CDR3 is 15 amino acids. Germline V gene data show CDR1 as SEHNR and CDR2 as FQNEAQ (reference sequence). The V end was cut by 3 bases, the J end by 1 base, with 13 bases between. The CDR3 loop reads CASSFRGGTSYEQYF. In DNA form, the CDR3 reads TGTGCCAGCAGCTTTAGGGGAGGGACATCCTACGAGCAGTACTTC. Full variable domain (missing parts from reference TRBV7-9 and TRBJ2-7): DTGVSQNPRHKITKRGQNVTFRCDPISEHNRLYWYRQTLGQGPEFLTYFQNEAQLEKSRLLSDRFSAERPKGSFSTLEIQRTEQGDSAMYLCASSFRGGTSYEQYFGPGTRLTVT.

V usage is TRBV4-1 and J usage is TRBJ2-1; a weak D match, TRBD1 (5 bases). This CDR3 has 16 amino acids. Germline loops: CDR1 MGHRA, CDR2 YSYEKL. Trimming took off 2 bases at V and 7 bases at J, with 18 bases between the two ends. The CDR3 DNA follows: TGCGCCAGCAGCCAACCCCAGCGAAGTGGACAAAATGAGCAGTTCTTC. Protein sequence: CASSQPQRSGQNEQFF.

This chain links TRBV6-5 with TRBJ1-3, with TRBD1 identical over 7 bases. Trimming took 5 bases from V and 4 from J; bases not matched to a gene: 8. The CDR3 runs 15 residues. CDR1 and CDR2 from the germline V gene are MNHEY and SVGAGI. The DNA of the CDR3 is TGTGCCAGCAGTCTTGACAGGGTTCCGGGAAACACCATATATTTT. Its translation is CASSLDRVPGNTIYF.

The rearrangement joins TRBV7-2 to TRBJ2-2, with D perhaps matching TRBD1 (6 bases). Trimming took off 5 bases at V and 5 bases at J, with 12 bases between the two ends. Germline CDR1 reads SGHTA; CDR2 reads FQGNSA. CDR3 size: 14 residues. CDR3 in amino acids: CASSHRAPTGELFF. CDR3 coding DNA: TGTGCCAGCAGCCACAGGGCCCCAACCGGGGAGCTGTTTTTT.

The V call is TRBV7-2, the J call TRBJ2-7; 9 positions agree with TRBD1. The CDR3 is made up of 16 amino acids. The germline V gene encodes CDR1 SGHTA and CDR2 FQGNSA. V was pared by 2 bases and J by 1 base, with 6 bases of the junction left unmatched. DNA of the CDR3: TGTGCCAGCAGCTTACATGCACAGGGGGCGTCCTACGAGCAGTACTTC. Amino acid sequence: CASSLHAQGASYEQYF.

J is TRBJ1-5 and V is TRBV2, with 8 bases aligning to TRBD1. V lost 3 bases, J lost 7 bases, and 11 bases stayed unmatched. The CDR3 is 16 amino acids. Per the germline V gene, CDR1 is SNHLY and CDR2 is FYNNEI. As DNA, the CDR3 is TGTGCCAGCAGTGACGGCAGACAGGGGCCGGGACAGCCCCAGCATTTT. Translated, it gives CASSDGRQGPGQPQHF.

This chain joins TRBV5-6 and TRBJ1-1; TRBD1 aligns across 8 bases. Germline values: CDR1 SGHDT, CDR2 YYEEEE. Losses at the gene ends were 5 bases for V and 1 base for J; bases not matched to a gene: 7. The CDR3 contains 15 residues. The CDR3 reads CASSYYRGENTEAFF. CDR3 bases: TGTGCCAGCAGTTATTACAGGGGGGAGAACACTGAAGCTTTCTTT.

This clone appeared once. The CDR3 is CASSYQEGKSYGYTF. CDR3 coding DNA: TGTGCCAGCAGTTACCAAGAGGGCAAATCTTATGGCTACACCTTC. The J gene is TRBJ1-2, the V gene TRBV6-5; D is uncertain. V was trimmed by 2 bases and J by 5 bases, leaving 15 bases between them. CDR3 length equals 15 residues. Germline CDR1 is MNHEY and CDR2 is SVGAGI.

The chain is built from TRBV5-4 and TRBJ2-5; maybe TRBD1 (6 bases). Trimming took off 3 bases at V and 3 bases at J, with 18 bases between the two ends. Per the germline V gene, CDR1 is SGHNT and CDR2 is YYREEE (reference sequence). This CDR3 contains 16 residues. The CDR3 spells CASSSGAWTVEETQYF. CDR3 nucleotides: TGTGCCAGCAGCTCTGGGGCCTGGACAGTAGAAGAGACCCAGTACTTC.

This clone came up once. This chain connects TRBV5-1 to TRBJ2-2, with 7 bases lining up with TRBD2. The CDR3 totals 15 residues. The germline gives CDR1 SGHRS, CDR2 YFSETQ. Germline trimming cut 3 bases from V and 6 bases from J; bases unmatched to any gene: 8. CDR3 sequence (DNA): TGCGCCAGCAGCTACAGGACTAGTTTGTCCGGGGAGCTGTTTTTT. It translates to CASSYRTSLSGELFF.

J is TRBJ2-5 and V is TRBV2, with 8 bases lining up with TRBD1. The J call may not be correct, given that the DNA end is closer to TRBJ2-7. CDR3 length equals 14 residues. CDR1 is SNHLY, CDR2 FYNNEI, per germline. The CDR3 DNA is TGTGCCAGCCAATTAGCGGACAGGGTCGGCGAGCAGTACTTC. Translated, it gives CASQLADRVGEQYF.

The V gene is TRBV19, the J gene TRBJ2-2; 8 bases map to TRBD1. This CDR3 spans 15 amino acids. CDR1 and CDR2 (germline): LNHDA, SQIVND (reference sequence). The V segment lost 3 bases and the J segment 5 bases; nucleotides outside the gene matches: 5. The CDR3 nucleotides are TGTGCCAGTAGTATGGGACAGGTTAGGACCGGGGAGCTGTTTTTT. It is translated as CASSMGQVRTGELFF.

The chain carries TRBV6-1 and TRBJ1-5; D is uncertain. Germline CDR1 is MNHNS and CDR2 is SASEGT. This CDR3 contains 14 residues. The V gene lost 4 bases and the J gene lost 0 bases, with 7 bases spanning the gap. The DNA for the CDR3 is TGTGCCAGCAGTGTAAGAGATAGCAATCAGCCCCAGCATTTT. The encoded protein is CASSVRDSNQPQHF.

V is TRBV19 and J is TRBJ2-1; 12 nucleotides match TRBD2. Looked up from germline, CDR1 is LNHDA and CDR2 is SQIVND (reference sequence). V trimming: 5 bases; J trimming: 0 bases; junction bases outside the gene matches: 14. The CDR3 loop spans 20 amino acids. The CDR3 region is CASSLGLGPSGRASYNEQFF. For the CDR3, the DNA is TGTGCCAGTAGTTTGGGGTTAGGGCCTAGCGGGAGGGCCTCCTACAATGAGCAGTTCTTC.

This clone was recorded only once. The chain links TRBV7-2 to TRBJ2-5; 8 bases match TRBD1. CDR1 and CDR2 (germline): SGHTA, FQGNSA. The CDR3 runs 14 residues. V trimming: 4 bases; J trimming: 3 bases; junction bases outside the gene matches: 4. This CDR3 is CASSSRTGKETQYF. Written as DNA, the CDR3 is TGTGCCAGCAGCTCCAGGACAGGGAAAGAGACCCAGTACTTC.

This clone showed up just a few times. The chain uses TRBV5-6 and TRBJ1-1; 9 positions agree with TRBD1. Trimming took 0 bases from V and 9 from J; bases not matched to a gene: 3. Germline CDR1 is SGHDT and CDR2 is YYEEEE. This CDR3 has 13 amino acids. CDR3 region: CASSLGYRGQAFF. CDR3 nucleotides: TGTGCCAGCAGCTTGGGGTACAGGGGGCAAGCTTTCTTT.

CDR3 nucleotides: TGTGCCAGCAGTCCCGGACAGGGCGCCTACGAGCAGTACTTC. It is translated as CASSPGQGAYEQYF. The gene calls are TRBV27 and TRBJ2-7; 8 bases match TRBD1. From germline, CDR1 is MNHEY and CDR2 SMNVEV (reference sequence). CDR3 length: 14 residues. J lost 2 bases, V lost 5 bases, and 5 bases had no gene match.

The chain carries TRBV28 and TRBJ2-3; 13 nucleotides match TRBD2. The germline gives CDR1 MDHEN, CDR2 SYDVKM. The CDR3 sequence is 16 residues long. Unmatched junction bases numbered 7, after V lost 6 bases and J lost 4 bases. The CDR3 DNA is TGTGCCAGCAGCCTATCCGGACTAGCGGGAGCAGATACGCAGTATTTT. It codes for CASSLSGLAGADTQYF.